The 7 T cell receptor beta chains listed next were all sequenced from one sample in a study of OX40 agonist ivuxolimab in advanced cancers. Assay used: immunoSEQ multiplex PCR; TCRdb lists only in-frame clones, some missing. The sample yields 12,000 to 15,000 clones, approximately 94% seen once. Specimen: CD4+ or CD8+ T cells sorted from blood, collected in a trial of the OX40 agonist ivuxolimab. The receptors here all came from an adult with an advanced solid tumor such as melanoma, head and neck, liver or kidney cancer.

The rearrangement uses TRBV6-1 and TRBJ1-5; 7 nucleotides agree with TRBD1. Per germline, CDR1 MNHNS and CDR2 SASEGT. The CDR3 has 15 amino acids. The J segment lost 2 bases and the V segment lost 1 base, leaving 2 bases of the junction unmatched. CDR3 in amino acids: CASSEGTGGNQPQHF. CDR3 sequence (DNA): TGTGCCAGCAGTGAAGGGACAGGAGGCAATCAGCCCCAGCATTTT.

V and J are TRBV28 and TRBJ2-1; 11 nucleotides align to TRBD2. Germline V gene sequence: CDR1 MDHEN, CDR2 SYDVKM. CDR3 length: 16 amino acids. With 6 bases clipped from V and 5 bases from J, the junction kept 9 bases outside the gene matches. CDR3 nucleotide sequence: TGTGCCAGCAGCCGCCCTAGCGGGGGGTACAACAATGAGCAGTTCTTC. The encoded protein is CASSRPSGGYNNEQFF.

The sample holds one count of this clone. The J gene is TRBJ2-1, the V gene TRBV7-9, with D perhaps being TRBD1 or TRBD2 (5 bases each). Trimming cost V 2 bases and J 0 bases, with 11 bases left between them. The CDR3 runs to 16 residues. The V gene's germline CDR1 is SEHNR and CDR2 FQNEAQ (reference sequence). The CDR3 DNA follows: TGTGCCAGCAGCTTAAGCAGGGACCCCTCCTACAATGAGCAGTTCTTC. This codes for CASSLSRDPSYNEQFF.

The genes are TRBV27 and TRBJ1-4; D is undetermined. This CDR3 comprises 15 residues. Germline CDR1 MNHEY, CDR2 SMNVEV (reference sequence). Trimming took 6 bases from V and 0 from J, leaving 11 bases between them. In DNA form, the CDR3 reads TGTGCCAGCAGGCTATATGAGTCAACTAATGAAAAACTGTTTTTT. Translated: CASRLYESTNEKLFF.

This chain uses TRBV4-3 with TRBJ2-1; D unclear. V lost 0 bases, J lost 3 bases, and 9 bases lay in between. CDR3 length: 15 amino acids. Germline assignment: CDR1 LGHNA and CDR2 YSLEER. CDR3 nucleotides: TGCGCCAGCAGCCAAGAAGGCCAGAGCTACAATGAGCAGTTCTTC. Translated, it gives CASSQEGQSYNEQFF.

The J gene is TRBJ1-5, the V gene TRBV7-8; 12 nucleotides line up with TRBD1. Germline V gives CDR1 SGHVS, CDR2 FQNEAQ. V shed 4 bases, J shed 0 bases, and the junction held 10 bases outside the gene matches. The CDR3 is 19 residues long. CDR3 sequence reads: CASSSPGTGGYGSNQPQHF. CDR3 nucleotides: TGTGCCAGCAGCTCCCCCGGGACAGGGGGCTATGGTAGCAATCAGCCCCAGCATTTT. The whole variable domain, remainder taken from reference TRBV7-8 and TRBJ1-5, is GAGVSQSPRYKVAKRGQDVALRCDPISGHVSLFWYQQALGQGPEFLTYFQNEAQLDKSGLPSDRFFAERPEGSVSTLKIQRTQQEDSAVYLCASSSPGTGGYGSNQPQHFGDGTRLSIL.

The chain employs TRBV27 and TRBJ1-6; 8 bases agree with TRBD1. Per the germline V gene, CDR1 is MNHEY and CDR2 is SMNVEV (reference sequence). This CDR3 region has 15 residues. V lost 4 bases and J lost 7; bases outside the gene matches: 6. The CDR3 nucleotides are TGTGCCAGCAGTTCTCGGACAGGGAGCAATTCACCCCTCCACTTT. It translates to CASSSRTGSNSPLHF.